This passage covers 3 T cell receptor beta chains from one sample sequenced in a study of blood T cell repertoires in COVID-19. Clones were sequenced by immunoSEQ multiplex PCR, and TCRdb holds only the in-frame ones, with some missing. The data show under 350,000 clones, about 86% seen once. Material for sequencing was PBMCs or T cells enriched from blood (not recorded which). The receptors stem from a woman in her thirties or forties with acute COVID-19.

The chain uses TRBV4-3 and TRBJ2-3, with 12 nucleotides matching TRBD2. Germline V CDR1 and CDR2: LGHNA, YSLEER. The CDR3 is 17 residues long. Trimming at V came to 0 bases and at J to 0 bases, leaving 1 base not matched to a gene. The CDR3 is CASSQDGLAGSTDTQYF. The CDR3 DNA reads TGCGCCAGCAGCCAAGATGGACTAGCGGGAAGCACAGATACGCAGTATTTT.

The V call is TRBV4-3, the J call TRBJ2-7; 7 bases align to TRBD2. CDR1 is LGHNA and CDR2 is YSLEER in the germline V gene. The CDR3 has 14 amino acids. J lost 6 bases, V lost 1 base, and 6 bases had no gene match. CDR3 sequence: CASSQASGGSEQYF. CDR3 DNA sequence: TGCGCCAGCAGCCAAGCGTCGGGAGGATCCGAGCAGTACTTC.

CDR3 sequence reads: CAVRRGGTDTQYF. The CDR3 region has the DNA TGTGCCGTCCGGCGGGGGGGCACAGATACGCAGTATTTT. V is TRBV27 and J is TRBJ2-3, with 8 nucleotides matching TRBD2. J was trimmed by 1 base and V by 11 bases; bases with no gene match: 5. The CDR3 consists of 13 residues. Germline assignment: CDR1 MNHEY and CDR2 SMNVEV (reference sequence).